This is a list of T cell receptor beta chains from one sample in a study of T cells after yellow fever vaccination. TCRdb used MiXCR to reprocess the 5' RACE reads, holding one entry per CDR3 protein. Of approximately 550,000 distinct CDR3 sequences in the sample, about 13% are singletons; the top ten hold around 15%. The source was PBMCs, collected on the day of the yellow fever booster vaccination. These receptors were taken from a man younger than 45 who received the YFV17D yellow fever vaccine. The CDR3 runs from the conserved cysteine through the conserved F or W.

TRBV7-3	TRBJ2-3	CASSLGGAGPSDTQYF
TRBV29-1	TRBJ1-2	CSVGDSNYGYTF
TRBV20-1	TRBJ2-1	CSANHDGQGIQFF
TRBV11-2	TRBJ2-4	CASRLLCTSGRLAKNIQYF
TRBV7-8	TRBJ2-3	CASSSWLASSTDTQYF
TRBV4-1	TRBJ2-7	CASSHGLAGSEQYF
TRBV11-2	TRBJ2-7	CASSLQGLAASYEQYF
TRBV9	TRBJ2-5	CASSVALGAGDTETQYF
TRBV4-3	TRBJ2-4	CASSQGSSGDIQYF
TRBV12-3/TRBV12-4	TRBJ1-1	CASSFRRLNTEAFF
TRBV5-4	TRBJ2-5	CASSLGGTTKETQYF
TRBV28	TRBJ2-1	CASSLYQGRNEQFF
TRBV10-3	TRBJ2-1	CAISAEYNEQFF
TRBV28	TRBJ1-5	CASSLHGFSNQPQHF
TRBV5-6	TRBJ1-5	CASSWGGRGPLMPQHF
TRBV12-3/TRBV12-4	TRBJ2-5	CASSGASGATQYF
TRBV20-1	TRBJ2-7	CSATSGRLGNEQYF
TRBV20-1	TRBJ2-5	CSAEPGLAAVETQYF
TRBV5-5	TRBJ2-5	CASSRIYSPQETQYF
TRBV6-6	TRBJ1-5	CASSGRAMHF
TRBV27	TRBJ1-2	CASSVGAYGYTF
TRBV3-1	TRBJ2-4	CASSQGQAKNIQYF
TRBV7-2	TRBJ1-5	CASSTGQGSPPQHF
TRBV20-1	TRBJ2-1	CSAPRPGLENEQFF
TRBV7-8	TRBJ2-2	CASSGGTAYTGELFF
TRBV6-1	TRBJ2-7	CASRGLGSRYEQYF
TRBV6-1	TRBJ2-1	CASSPPPSGRSYNEQFF
TRBV19	TRBJ2-3	CASGDRGPLDTQYF
TRBV20-1	TRBJ2-3	CSAKLAGLPDTQYF
TRBV30	TRBJ1-1	CAWSVREGTEAFF
TRBV5-1	TRBJ2-1	CASSLVADLSSYNEQFF
TRBV10-3	TRBJ2-1	CAISESDIEQFF
TRBV28	TRBJ1-5	CASSFWGNNQPQHF
TRBV6-5	TRBJ1-5	CASSYTLNQPQHF
TRBV21-1	TRBJ2-1	CASSKGIISGRWSYNEQFF
TRBV6-2/TRBV6-3	TRBJ2-1	CAIGQGSYNEQFF
TRBV11-3	TRBJ2-1	CASSSSPVAGGGNEQFF
TRBV4-3	TRBJ2-2	CASSQEPTGGFGGELFF
TRBV7-6	TRBJ2-2	CASSSNSFRELFF
TRBV29-1	TRBJ2-1	CSVEGRGLAGGPRASYNEQFF
TRBV24-1	TRBJ2-1	CATSTWGNNEQFF